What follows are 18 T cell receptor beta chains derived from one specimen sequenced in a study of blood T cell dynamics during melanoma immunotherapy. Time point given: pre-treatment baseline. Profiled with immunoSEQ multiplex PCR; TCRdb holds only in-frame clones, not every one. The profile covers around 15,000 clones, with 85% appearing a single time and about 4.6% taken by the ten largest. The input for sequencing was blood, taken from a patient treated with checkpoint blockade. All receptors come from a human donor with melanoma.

The CDR3 protein is CASTRQGLNSPLHF. The CDR3 DNA sequence: TGTGCCAGCACGAGACAGGGGCTGAATTCACCCCTCCACTTT. This chain connects TRBV2 to TRBJ1-6; TRBD1 aligns across 8 bases. V was clipped by 7 bases and J by 7 bases; unmatched bases: 6. This CDR3 has 14 amino acids. CDR1 is SNHLY, CDR2 FYNNEI, per germline.

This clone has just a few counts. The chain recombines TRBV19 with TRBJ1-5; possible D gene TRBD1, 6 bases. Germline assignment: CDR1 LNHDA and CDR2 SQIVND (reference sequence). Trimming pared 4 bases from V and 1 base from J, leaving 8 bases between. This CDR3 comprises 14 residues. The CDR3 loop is CASSKDRSNQPQHF. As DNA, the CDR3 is TGTGCCAGTAGTAAGGACAGAAGCAATCAGCCCCAGCATTTT.

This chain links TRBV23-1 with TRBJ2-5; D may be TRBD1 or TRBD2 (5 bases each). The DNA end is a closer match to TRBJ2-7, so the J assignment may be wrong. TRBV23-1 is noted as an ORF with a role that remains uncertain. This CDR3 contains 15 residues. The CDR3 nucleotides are TGCGCCAGCAGTCAAAGTCAGGGAGTAGTCTACGAGCAGTACTTC. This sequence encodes CASSQSQGVVYEQYF.

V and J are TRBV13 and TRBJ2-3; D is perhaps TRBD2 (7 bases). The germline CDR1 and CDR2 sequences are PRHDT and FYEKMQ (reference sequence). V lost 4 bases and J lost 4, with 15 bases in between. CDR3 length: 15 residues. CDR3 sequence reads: CASSSSGGWSDTQYF. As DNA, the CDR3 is TGTGCCAGCAGCTCCTCGGGGGGCTGGTCAGATACGCAGTATTTT.

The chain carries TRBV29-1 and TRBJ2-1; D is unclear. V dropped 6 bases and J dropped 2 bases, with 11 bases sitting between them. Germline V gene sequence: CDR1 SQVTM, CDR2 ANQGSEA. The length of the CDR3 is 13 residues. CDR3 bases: TGCAGCGTCGCCGTAGGCACCTACAATGAGCAGTTCTTC. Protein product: CSVAVGTYNEQFF.

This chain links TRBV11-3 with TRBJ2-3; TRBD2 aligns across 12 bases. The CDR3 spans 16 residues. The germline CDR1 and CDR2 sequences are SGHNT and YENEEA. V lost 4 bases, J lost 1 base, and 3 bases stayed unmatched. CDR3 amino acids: CASSSGTSGRTDTQYF. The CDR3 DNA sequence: TGTGCCAGCAGCTCCGGGACTAGCGGGCGCACAGATACGCAGTATTTT.

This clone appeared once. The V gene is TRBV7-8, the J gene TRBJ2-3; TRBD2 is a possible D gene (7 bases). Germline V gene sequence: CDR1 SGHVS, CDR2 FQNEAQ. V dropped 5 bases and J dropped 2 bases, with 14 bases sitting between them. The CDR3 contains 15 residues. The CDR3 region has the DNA TGTGCCAGCAGCCTAGGGGGAGGGGCCACAGATACGCAGTATTTT. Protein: CASSLGGGATDTQYF.

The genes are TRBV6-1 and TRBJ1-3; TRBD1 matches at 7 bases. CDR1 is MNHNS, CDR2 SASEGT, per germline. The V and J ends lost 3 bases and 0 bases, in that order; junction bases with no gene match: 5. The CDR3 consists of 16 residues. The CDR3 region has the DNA TGTGCCAGCAGTGAGACAGGGCTCCTCTCTGGAAACACCATATATTTT. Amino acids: CASSETGLLSGNTIYF.

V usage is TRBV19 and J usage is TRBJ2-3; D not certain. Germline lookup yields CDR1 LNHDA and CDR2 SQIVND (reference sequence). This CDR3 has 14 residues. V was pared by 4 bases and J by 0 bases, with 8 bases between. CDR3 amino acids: CASSSGLSTDTQYF. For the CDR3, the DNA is TGTGCCAGTAGTAGCGGTCTCAGCACAGATACGCAGTATTTT.

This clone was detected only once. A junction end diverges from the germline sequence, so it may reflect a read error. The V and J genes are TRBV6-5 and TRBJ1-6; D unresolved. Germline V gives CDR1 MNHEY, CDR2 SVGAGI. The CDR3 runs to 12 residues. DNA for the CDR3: TGTGCAAGCACCCGGGGTCGGTCACCCCTCCACTTT. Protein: CASTRGRSPLHF.

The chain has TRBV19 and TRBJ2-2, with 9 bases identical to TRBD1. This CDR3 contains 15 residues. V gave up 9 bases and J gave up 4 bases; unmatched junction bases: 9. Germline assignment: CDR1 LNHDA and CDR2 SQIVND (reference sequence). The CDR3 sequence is CASRLQGAPTGELFF. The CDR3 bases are TGTGCCAGCAGATTACAGGGGGCGCCCACCGGGGAGCTGTTTTTT.

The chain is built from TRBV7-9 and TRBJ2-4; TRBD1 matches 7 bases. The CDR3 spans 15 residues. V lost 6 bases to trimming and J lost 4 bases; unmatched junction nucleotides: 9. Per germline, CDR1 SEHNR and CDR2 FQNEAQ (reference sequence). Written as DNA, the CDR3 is TGTGCCAGCAGAGCCTCGGGACAGACAAAAAACATTCAGTACTTC. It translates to CASRASGQTKNIQYF.

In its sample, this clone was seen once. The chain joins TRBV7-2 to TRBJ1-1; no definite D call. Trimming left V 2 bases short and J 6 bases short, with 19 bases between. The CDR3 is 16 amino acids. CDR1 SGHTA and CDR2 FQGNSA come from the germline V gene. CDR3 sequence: CASSLFGIGWVSEAFF. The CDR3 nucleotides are TGTGCCAGCAGCTTATTTGGCATCGGATGGGTGTCTGAAGCTTTCTTT.

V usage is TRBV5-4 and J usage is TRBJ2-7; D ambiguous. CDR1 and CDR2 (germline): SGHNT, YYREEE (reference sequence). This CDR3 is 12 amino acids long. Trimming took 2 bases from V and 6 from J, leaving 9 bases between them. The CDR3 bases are TGTGCCAGCAGCTTTCCAATAGGCGAGCAGTACTTC. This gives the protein CASSFPIGEQYF.

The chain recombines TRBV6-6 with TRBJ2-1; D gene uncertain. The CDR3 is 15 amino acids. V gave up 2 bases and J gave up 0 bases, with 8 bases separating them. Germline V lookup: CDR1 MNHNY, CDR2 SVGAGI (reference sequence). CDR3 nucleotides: TGTGCCAGCAGTTACCTGGATAGCTCCTACAATGAGCAGTTCTTC. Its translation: CASSYLDSSYNEQFF.

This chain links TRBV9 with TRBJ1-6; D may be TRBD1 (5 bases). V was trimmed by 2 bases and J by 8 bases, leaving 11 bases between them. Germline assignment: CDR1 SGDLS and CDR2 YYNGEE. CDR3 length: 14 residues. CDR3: CASSVGDGDSPLHF. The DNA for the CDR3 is TGTGCCAGCAGCGTCGGGGACGGGGATTCACCCCTCCACTTT.

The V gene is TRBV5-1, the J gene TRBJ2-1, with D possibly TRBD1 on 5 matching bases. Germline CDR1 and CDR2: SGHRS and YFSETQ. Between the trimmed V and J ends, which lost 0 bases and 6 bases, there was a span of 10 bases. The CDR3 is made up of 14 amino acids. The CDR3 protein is CASSLADSPNEQFF. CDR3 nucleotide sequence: TGCGCCAGCAGCTTGGCCGACAGTCCCAATGAGCAGTTCTTC.

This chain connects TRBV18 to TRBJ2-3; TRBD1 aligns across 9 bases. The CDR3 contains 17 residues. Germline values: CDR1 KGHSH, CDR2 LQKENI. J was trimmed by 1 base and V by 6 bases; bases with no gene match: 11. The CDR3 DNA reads TGTGCCAGCTCGGCGGGACAGGGAAAAGGTGGCACAGATACGCAGTATTTT. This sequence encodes CASSAGQGKGGTDTQYF.